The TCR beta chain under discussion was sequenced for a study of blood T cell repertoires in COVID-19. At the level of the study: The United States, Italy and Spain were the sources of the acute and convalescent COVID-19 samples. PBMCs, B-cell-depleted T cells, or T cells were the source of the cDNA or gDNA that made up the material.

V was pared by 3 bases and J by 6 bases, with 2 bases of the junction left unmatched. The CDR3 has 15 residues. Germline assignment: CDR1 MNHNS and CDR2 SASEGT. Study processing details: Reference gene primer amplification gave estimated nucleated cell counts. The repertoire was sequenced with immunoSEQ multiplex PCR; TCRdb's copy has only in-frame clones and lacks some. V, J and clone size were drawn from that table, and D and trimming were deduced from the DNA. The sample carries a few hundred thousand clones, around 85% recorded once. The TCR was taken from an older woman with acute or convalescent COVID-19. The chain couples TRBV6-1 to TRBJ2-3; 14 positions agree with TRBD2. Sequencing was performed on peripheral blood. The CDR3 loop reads CASSEGLAGADTQYF. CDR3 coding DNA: TGTGCCAGCAGTGAGGGACTAGCGGGGGCGGATACGCAGTATTTT.